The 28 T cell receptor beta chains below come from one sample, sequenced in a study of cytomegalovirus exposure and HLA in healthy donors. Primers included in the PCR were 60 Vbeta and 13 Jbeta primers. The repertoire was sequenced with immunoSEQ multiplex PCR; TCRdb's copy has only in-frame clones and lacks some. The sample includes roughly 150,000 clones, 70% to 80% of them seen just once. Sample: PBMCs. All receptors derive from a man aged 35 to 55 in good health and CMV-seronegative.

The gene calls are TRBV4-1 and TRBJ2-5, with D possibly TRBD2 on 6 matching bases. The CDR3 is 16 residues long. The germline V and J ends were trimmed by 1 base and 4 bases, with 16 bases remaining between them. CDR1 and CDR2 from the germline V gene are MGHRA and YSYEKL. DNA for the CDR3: TGCGCCAGCAGCCAAGGACCCCTAGCGCGGGGAGAGACCCAGTACTTC. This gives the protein CASSQGPLARGETQYF.

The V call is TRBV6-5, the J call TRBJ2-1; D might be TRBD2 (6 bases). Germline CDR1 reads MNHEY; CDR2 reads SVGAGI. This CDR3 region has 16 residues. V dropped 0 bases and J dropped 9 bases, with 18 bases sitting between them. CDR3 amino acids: CASSYSPGLQPIEQFF. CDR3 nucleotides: TGTGCCAGCAGTTACTCCCCGGGACTTCAGCCCATTGAGCAGTTCTTC.

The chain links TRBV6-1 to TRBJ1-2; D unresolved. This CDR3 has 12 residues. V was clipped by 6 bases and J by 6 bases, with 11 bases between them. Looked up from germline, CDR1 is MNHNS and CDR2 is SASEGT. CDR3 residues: CASSPLGDGYTF. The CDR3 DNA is TGTGCCAGCAGCCCGTTGGGCGATGGCTACACCTTC.

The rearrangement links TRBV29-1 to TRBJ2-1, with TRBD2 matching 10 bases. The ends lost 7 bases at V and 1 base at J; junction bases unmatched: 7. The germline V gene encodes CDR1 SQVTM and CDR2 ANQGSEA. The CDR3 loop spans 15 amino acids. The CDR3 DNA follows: TGCAGCGCTGGGGCTAGCGGGAGTTCCTACAATGAGCAGTTCTTC. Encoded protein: CSAGASGSSYNEQFF.

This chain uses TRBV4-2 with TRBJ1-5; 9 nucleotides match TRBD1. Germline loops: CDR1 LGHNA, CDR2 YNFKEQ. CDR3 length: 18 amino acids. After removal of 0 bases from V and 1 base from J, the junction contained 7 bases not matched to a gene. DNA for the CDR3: TGTGCCAGCAGCCAAGAACCACAGGGGGCGCAGAGCAATCAGCCCCAGCATTTT. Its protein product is CASSQEPQGAQSNQPQHF.

For the CDR3, the DNA is TGTGCCAGCTCACCACGCGGGGTCCTCGGGACTGAAGCTTTCTTT. This sequence encodes CASSPRGVLGTEAFF. The chain links TRBV18 to TRBJ1-1, with D unclear. CDR1 and CDR2 (germline): KGHSH, LQKENI. This CDR3 comprises 15 residues. Trimming stripped 1 base from V and 5 bases from J, with 14 bases between.

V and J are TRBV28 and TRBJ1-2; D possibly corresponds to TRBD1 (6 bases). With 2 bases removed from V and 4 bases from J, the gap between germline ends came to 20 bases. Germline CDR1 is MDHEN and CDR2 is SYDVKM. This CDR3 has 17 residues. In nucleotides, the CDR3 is TGTGCCAGCAGTTTAGATCCCCAGGGGTCTAGCATCTATGGCTACACCTTC. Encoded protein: CASSLDPQGSSIYGYTF.

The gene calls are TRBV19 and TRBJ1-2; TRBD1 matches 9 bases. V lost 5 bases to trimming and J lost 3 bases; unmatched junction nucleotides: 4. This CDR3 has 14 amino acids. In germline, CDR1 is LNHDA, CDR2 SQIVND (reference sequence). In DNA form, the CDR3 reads TGTGCCAGTAGTCGAAGGACAGGGGACTATGGCTACACCTTC. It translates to CASSRRTGDYGYTF.

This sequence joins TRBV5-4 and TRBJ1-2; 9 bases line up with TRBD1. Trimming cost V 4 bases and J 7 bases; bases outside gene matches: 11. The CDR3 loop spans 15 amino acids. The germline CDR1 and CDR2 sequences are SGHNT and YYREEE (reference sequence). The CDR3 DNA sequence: TGTGCCAGCAGCCCGGGGGGACAGGGAATAAGTGGCTACACCTTC. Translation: CASSPGGQGISGYTF. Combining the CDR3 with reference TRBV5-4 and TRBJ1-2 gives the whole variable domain ETGVTQSPTHLIKTRGQQVTLRCSSQSGHNTVSWYQQALGQGPQFIFQYYREEENGRGNFPPRFSGLQFPNYSSELNVNALELDDSALYLCASSPGGQGISGYTFGSGTRLTVV.

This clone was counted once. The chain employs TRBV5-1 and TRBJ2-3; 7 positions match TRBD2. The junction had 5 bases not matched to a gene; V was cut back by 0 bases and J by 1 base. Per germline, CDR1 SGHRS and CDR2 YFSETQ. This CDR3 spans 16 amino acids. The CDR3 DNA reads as TGCGCCAGCAGCTTGGGGGACCGGGAGGGCACAGATACGCAGTATTTT. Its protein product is CASSLGDREGTDTQYF.

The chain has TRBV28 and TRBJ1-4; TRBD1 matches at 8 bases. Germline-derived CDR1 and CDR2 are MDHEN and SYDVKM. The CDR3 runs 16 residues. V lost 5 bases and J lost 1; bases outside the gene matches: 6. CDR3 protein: CASSQTGAGTNEKLFF. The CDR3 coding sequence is TGTGCCAGCAGTCAGACAGGGGCCGGAACTAATGAAAAACTGTTTTTT.

The CDR3: CASSPGREKNTGELFF. The CDR3, as DNA: TGTGCCAGCAGCCCCGGACGGGAAAAGAACACCGGGGAGCTGTTTTTT. This rearrangement joins TRBV7-9 to TRBJ2-2, with a tentative D call TRBD2 (5 bases). This CDR3 contains 16 residues. Germline V gene sequence: CDR1 SEHNR, CDR2 FQNEAQ (reference sequence). The V and J ends lost 5 bases and 1 base respectively, with 14 bases between them.

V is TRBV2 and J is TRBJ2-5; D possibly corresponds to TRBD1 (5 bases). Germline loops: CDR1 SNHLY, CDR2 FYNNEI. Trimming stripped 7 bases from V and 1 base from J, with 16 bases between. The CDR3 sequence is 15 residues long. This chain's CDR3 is CASKKKSRAQETQYF. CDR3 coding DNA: TGTGCCAGCAAAAAAAAGAGCAGGGCCCAAGAGACCCAGTACTTC.

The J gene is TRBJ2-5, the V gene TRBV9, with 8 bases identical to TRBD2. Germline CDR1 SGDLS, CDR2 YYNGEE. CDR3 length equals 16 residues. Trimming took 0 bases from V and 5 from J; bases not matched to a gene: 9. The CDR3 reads CASSVVGGTSSETQYF. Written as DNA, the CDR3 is TGTGCCAGCAGCGTAGTAGGGGGGACTAGTTCGGAGACCCAGTACTTC.

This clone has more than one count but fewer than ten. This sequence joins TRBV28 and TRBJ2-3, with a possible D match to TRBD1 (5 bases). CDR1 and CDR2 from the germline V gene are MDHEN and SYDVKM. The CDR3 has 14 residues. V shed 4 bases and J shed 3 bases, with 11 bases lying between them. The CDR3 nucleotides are TGTGCCAGCAGTTCCCAGGGCAGTACAGATACGCAGTATTTT. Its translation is CASSSQGSTDTQYF.

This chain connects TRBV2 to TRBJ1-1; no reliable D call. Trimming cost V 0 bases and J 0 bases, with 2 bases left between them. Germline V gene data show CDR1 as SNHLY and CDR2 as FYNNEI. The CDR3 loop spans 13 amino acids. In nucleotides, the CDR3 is TGTGCCAGCAGTGAAGCCGTGAACACTGAAGCTTTCTTT. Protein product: CASSEAVNTEAFF.

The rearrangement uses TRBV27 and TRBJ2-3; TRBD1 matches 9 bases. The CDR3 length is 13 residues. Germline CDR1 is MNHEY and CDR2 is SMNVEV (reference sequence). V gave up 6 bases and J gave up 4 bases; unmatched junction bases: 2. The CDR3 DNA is TGTGCCAGCAGACGACAGGGGGCAGATACGCAGTATTTT. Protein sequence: CASRRQGADTQYF.

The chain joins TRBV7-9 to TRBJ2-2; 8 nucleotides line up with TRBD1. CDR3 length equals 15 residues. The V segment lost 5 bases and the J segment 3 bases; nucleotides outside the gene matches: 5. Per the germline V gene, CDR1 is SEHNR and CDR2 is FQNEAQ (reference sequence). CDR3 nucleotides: TGTGCCAGCAGCCAAAACAGGGGGGACACCGGGGAGCTGTTTTTT. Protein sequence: CASSQNRGDTGELFF.

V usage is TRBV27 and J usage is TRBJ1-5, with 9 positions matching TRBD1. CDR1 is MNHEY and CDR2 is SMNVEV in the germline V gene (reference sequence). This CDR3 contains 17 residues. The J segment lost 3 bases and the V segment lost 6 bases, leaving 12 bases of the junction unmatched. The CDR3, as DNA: TGTGCCAGCAGCAAAGAGTCCGGGACAGGGTACAATCAGCCCCAGCATTTT. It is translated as CASSKESGTGYNQPQHF.

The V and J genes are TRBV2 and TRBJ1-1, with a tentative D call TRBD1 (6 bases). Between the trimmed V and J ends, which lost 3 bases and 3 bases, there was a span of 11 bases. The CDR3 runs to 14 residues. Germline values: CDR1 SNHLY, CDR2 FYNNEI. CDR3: CASSDWDIYTEAFF. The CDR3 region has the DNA TGTGCCAGCAGTGATTGGGACATTTACACTGAAGCTTTCTTT.

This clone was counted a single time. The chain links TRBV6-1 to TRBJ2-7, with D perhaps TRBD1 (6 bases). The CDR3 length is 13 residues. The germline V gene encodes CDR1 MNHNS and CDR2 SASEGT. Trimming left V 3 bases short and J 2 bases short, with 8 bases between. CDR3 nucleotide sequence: TGTGCCAGCAGTGACAGGGGACCCTACGAGCAGTACTTC. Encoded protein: CASSDRGPYEQYF.

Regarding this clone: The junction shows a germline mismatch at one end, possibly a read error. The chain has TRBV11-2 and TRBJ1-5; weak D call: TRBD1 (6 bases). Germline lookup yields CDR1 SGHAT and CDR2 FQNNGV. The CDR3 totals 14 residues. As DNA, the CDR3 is TGTGCCAGCAGCATAGACAGGATAAATCAGCCCCAGCATTTT. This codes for CASSIDRINQPQHF.

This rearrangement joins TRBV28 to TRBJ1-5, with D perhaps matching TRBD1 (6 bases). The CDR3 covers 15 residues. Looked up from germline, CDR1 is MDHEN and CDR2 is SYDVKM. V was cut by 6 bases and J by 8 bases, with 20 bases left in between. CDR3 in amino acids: CASRTGLPLKEPQHF. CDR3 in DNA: TGTGCCAGCAGGACAGGCCTCCCCCTCAAGGAGCCCCAGCATTTT.

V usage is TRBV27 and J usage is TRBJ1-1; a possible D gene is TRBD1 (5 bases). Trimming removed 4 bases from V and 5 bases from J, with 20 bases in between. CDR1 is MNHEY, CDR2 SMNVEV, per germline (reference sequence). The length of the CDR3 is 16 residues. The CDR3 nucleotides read TGTGCCAGCAGTTCACCGGGGCAAATCGGGGGGACTGAAGCTTTCTTT. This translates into CASSSPGQIGGTEAFF.

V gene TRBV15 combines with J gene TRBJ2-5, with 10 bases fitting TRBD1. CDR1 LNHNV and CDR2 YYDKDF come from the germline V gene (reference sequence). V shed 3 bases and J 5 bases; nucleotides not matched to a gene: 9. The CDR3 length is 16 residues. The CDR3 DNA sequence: TGTGCCACCAGCAGGTCCCCTGGGGGACAGGGGGAGACCCAGTACTTC. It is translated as CATSRSPGGQGETQYF.

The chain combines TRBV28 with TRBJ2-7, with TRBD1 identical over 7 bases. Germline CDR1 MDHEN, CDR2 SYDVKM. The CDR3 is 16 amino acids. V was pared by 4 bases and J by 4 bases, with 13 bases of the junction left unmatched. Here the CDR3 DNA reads TGTGCCAGCAGTTCCCCAGGGGGTATCCCCCCTTACGAGCAGTACTTC. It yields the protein CASSSPGGIPPYEQYF. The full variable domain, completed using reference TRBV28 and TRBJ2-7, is DVKVTQSSRYLVKRTGEKVFLECVQDMDHENMFWYRQDPGLGLRLIYFSYDVKMKEKGDIPEGYSVSREKKERFSLILESASTNQTSMYLCASSSPGGIPPYEQYFGPGTRLTVT.

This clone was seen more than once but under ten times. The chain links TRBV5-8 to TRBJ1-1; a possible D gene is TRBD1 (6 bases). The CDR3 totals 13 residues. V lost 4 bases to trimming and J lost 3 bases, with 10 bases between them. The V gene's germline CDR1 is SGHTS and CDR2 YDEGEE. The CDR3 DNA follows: TGTGCCAGCAGCATGGGGGCTGACACTGAAGCTTTCTTT. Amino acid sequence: CASSMGADTEAFF.

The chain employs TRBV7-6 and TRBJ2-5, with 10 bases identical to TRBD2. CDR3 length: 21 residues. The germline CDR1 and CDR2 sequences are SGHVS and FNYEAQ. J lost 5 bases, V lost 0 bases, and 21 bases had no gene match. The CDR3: CASSLAGPQSALAGGLETQYF. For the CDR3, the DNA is TGTGCCAGCAGCTTAGCGGGTCCGCAGTCCGCCTTAGCGGGAGGTCTTGAGACCCAGTACTTC.